This TCR beta chain was documented in a study of T cells in Graves' hyperthyroidism and ophthalmopathy. Researchers took RNA transcripts and amplified the TCR beta CDR3 regions from them. Carried out on the TCR CDR3, a first-round RT-PCR used the HTBI primer set. MiXCR, run by TCRdb on the multiplex PCR reads, gives a single entry per CDR3 protein. Of some 600,000 distinct CDR3 sequences in the sample, roughly 13% were seen once. Material for sequencing was blood. The TCR originated in a woman between 25 and 40 years old with Graves' hyperthyroidism that later progressed to Graves' ophthalmopathy.

CDR3 nucleotide sequence: TGCGCCAGCAGCCAAGATACGGGGACAGTCGCCCTAAAACTGTTTTTT. This encodes CASSQDTGTVALKLFF. The rearrangement links TRBV4-3 to TRBJ1-4, with 7 bases lining up with TRBD1. This CDR3 has 16 amino acids. V trimming: 0 bases; J trimming: 10 bases; junction bases outside the gene matches: 11. Germline loops: CDR1 LGHNA, CDR2 YSLEER.